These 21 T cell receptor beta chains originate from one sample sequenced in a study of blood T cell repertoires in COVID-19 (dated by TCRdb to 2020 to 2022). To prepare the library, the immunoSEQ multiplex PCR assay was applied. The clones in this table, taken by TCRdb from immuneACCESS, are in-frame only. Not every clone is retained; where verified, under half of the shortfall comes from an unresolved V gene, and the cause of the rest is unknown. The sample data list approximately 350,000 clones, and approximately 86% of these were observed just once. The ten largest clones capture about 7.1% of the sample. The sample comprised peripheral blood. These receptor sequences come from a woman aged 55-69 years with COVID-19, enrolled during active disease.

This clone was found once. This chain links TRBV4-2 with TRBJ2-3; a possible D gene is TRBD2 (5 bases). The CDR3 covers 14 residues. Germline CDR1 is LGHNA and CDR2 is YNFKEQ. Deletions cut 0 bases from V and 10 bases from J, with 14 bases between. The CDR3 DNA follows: TGTGCCAGCAGCCAAGATACTAGTGGGGATGCGCAGTATTTT. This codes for CASSQDTSGDAQYF.

The CDR3 spells CASSPPGQGGTEAFF. In DNA, the CDR3 is TGTGCCAGCTCACCACCCGGGCAGGGCGGCACTGAAGCTTTCTTT. The chain employs TRBV18 and TRBJ1-1, with D possibly being TRBD1 (5 bases). V dropped 0 bases and J dropped 4 bases, with 12 bases sitting between them. The CDR3 is made up of 15 amino acids. Germline CDR1 reads KGHSH; CDR2 reads LQKENI.

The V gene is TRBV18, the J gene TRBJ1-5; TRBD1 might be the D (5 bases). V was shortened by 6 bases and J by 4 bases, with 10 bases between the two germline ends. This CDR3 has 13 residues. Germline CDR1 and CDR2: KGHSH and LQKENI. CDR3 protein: CASSVRDNQPQHF. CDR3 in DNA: TGTGCCAGCTCGGTCAGGGATAATCAGCCCCAGCATTTT.

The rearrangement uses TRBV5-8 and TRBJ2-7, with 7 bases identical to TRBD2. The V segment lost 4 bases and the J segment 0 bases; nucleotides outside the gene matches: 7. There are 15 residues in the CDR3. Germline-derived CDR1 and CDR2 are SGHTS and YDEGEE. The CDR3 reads CASSPLGGSSYEQYF. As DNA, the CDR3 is TGTGCCAGCAGCCCGCTCGGGGGGAGCTCCTACGAGCAGTACTTC.

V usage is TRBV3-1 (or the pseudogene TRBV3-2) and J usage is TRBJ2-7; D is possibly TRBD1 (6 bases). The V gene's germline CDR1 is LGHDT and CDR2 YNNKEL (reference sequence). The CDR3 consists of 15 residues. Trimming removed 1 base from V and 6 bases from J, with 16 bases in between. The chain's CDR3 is CASSQVVQGEAEQYF. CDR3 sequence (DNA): TGTGCCAGCAGCCAAGTCGTACAGGGAGAGGCCGAGCAGTACTTC.

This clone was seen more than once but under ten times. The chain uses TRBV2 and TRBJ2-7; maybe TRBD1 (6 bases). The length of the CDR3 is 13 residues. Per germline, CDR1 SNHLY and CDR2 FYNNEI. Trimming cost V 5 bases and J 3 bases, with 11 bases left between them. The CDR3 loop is CASSRQVFYEQYF. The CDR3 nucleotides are TGTGCCAGCAGTAGACAGGTCTTCTACGAGCAGTACTTC.

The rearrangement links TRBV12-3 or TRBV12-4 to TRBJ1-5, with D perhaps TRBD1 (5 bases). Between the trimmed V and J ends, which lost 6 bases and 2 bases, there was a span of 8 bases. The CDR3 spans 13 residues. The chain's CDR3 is CASRTQGNQPQHF. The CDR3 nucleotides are TGTGCCAGCAGAACACAGGGCAATCAGCCCCAGCATTTT.

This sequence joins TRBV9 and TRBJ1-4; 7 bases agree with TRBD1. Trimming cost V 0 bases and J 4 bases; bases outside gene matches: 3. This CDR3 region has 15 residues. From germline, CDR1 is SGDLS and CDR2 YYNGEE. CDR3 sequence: CASSVETGFNEKLFF. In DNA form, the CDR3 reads TGTGCCAGCAGCGTAGAGACAGGGTTTAATGAAAAACTGTTTTTT.

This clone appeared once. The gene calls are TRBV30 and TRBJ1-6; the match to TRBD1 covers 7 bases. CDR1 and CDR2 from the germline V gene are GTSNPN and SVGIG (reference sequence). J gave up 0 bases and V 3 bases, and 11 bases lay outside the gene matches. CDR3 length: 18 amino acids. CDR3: CAWRRDRTSNSYNSPLHF. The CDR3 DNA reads TGTGCCTGGAGAAGGGACAGAACTTCCAACTCCTATAATTCACCCCTCCACTTT.

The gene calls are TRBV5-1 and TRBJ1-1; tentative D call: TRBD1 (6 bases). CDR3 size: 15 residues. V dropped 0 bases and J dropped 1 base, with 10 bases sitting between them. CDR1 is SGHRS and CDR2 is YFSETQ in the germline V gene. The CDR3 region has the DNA TGCGCCAGCAGCTTGGGGGGGCGGAGGAACACTGAAGCTTTCTTT. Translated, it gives CASSLGGRRNTEAFF. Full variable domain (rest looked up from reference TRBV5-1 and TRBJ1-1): KAGVTQTPRYLIKTRGQQVTLSCSPISGHRSVSWYQQTPGQGLQFLFEYFSETQRNKGNFPGRFSGRQFSNSRSEMNVSTLELGDSALYLCASSLGGRRNTEAFFGQGTRLTVV.

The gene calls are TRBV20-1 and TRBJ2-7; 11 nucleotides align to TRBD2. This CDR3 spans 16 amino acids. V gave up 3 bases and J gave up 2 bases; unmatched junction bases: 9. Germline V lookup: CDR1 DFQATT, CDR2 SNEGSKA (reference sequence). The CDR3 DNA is TGCAGTGCTAGTAGACAAGCTAGCGGGGGGACCTACGAGCAGTACTTC. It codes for CSASRQASGGTYEQYF.

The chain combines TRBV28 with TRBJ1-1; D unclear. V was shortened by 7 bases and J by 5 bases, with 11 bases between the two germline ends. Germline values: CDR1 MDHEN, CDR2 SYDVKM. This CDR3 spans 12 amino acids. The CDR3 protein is CASNAPRTEAFF. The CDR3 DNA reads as TGTGCCAGCAACGCGCCGAGGACTGAAGCTTTCTTT. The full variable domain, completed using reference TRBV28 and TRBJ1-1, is DVKVTQSSRYLVKRTGEKVFLECVQDMDHENMFWYRQDPGLGLRLIYFSYDVKMKEKGDIPEGYSVSREKKERFSLILESASTNQTSMYLCASNAPRTEAFFGQGTRLTVV.

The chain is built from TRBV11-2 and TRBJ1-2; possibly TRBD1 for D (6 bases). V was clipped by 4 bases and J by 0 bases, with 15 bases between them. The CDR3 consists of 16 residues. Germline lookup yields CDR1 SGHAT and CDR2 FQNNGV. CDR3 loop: CASSSPGRTANYGYTF. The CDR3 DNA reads TGTGCCAGCAGCTCTCCCGGTAGGACAGCTAACTATGGCTACACCTTC. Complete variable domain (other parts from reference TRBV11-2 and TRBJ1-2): EAGVAQSPRYKIIEKRQSVAFWCNPISGHATLYWYQQILGQGPKLLIQFQNNGVVDDSQLPKDRFSAERLKGVDSTLKIQPAKLEDSAVYLCASSSPGRTANYGYTFGSGTRLTVV.

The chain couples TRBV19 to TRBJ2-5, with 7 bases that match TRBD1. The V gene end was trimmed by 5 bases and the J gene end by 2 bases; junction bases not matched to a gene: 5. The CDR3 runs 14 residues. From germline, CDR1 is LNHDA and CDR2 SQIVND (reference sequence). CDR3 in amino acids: CASSRDSNQETQYF. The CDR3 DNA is TGTGCCAGTAGTCGGGACAGCAATCAAGAGACCCAGTACTTC.

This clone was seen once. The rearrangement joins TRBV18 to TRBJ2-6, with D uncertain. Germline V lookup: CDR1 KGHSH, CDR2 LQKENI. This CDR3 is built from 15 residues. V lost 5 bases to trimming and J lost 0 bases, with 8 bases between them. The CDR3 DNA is TGTGCCAGCTCATTCAAAATCTCTGGGGCCAACGTCCTGACTTTC. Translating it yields CASSFKISGANVLTF.

The CDR3 loop is CATSDGAQETQYF. The CDR3 region has the DNA TGTGCCACCAGTGATGGGGCACAAGAGACCCAGTACTTC. The chain couples TRBV24-1 to TRBJ2-5, with D tentatively TRBD1 (5 bases). The CDR3 spans 13 residues. The V gene lost 3 bases and the J gene lost 2 bases, with 6 bases spanning the gap. Germline V gives CDR1 KGHDR, CDR2 SFDVKD.

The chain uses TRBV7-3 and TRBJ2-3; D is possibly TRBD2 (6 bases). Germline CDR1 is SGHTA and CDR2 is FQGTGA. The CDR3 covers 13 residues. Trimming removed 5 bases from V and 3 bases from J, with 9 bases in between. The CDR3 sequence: CASSPRETDTQYF. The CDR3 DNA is TGTGCCAGCAGCCCCCGGGAGACAGATACGCAGTATTTT.

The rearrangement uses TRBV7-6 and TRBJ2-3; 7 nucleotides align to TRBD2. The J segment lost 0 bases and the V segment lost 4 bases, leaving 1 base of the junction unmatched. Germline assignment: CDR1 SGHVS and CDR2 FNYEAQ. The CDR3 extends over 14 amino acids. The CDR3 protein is CASSSGLSTDTQYF. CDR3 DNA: TGTGCCAGCAGCTCGGGACTAAGCACAGATACGCAGTATTTT.

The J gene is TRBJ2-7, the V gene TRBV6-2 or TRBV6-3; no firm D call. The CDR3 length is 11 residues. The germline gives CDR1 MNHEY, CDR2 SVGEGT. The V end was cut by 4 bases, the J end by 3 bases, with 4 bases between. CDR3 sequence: CASSSDYEQYF. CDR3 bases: TGTGCCAGCAGTTCAGACTACGAGCAGTACTTC.

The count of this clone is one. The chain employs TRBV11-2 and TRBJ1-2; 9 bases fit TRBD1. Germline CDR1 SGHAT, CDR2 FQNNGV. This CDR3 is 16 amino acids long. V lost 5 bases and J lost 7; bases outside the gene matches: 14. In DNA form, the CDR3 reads TGTGCCAGCAGCCTTTACCCACTGGGGACAGGGCTTGGCTACACCTTC. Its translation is CASSLYPLGTGLGYTF. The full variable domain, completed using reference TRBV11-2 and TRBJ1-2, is EAGVAQSPRYKIIEKRQSVAFWCNPISGHATLYWYQQILGQGPKLLIQFQNNGVVDDSQLPKDRFSAERLKGVDSTLKIQPAKLEDSAVYLCASSLYPLGTGLGYTFGSGTRLTVV.

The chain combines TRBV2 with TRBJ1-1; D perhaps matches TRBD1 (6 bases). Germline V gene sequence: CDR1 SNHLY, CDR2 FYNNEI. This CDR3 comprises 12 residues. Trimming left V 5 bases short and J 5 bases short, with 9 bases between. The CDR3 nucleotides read TGTGCCAGCAGTTTCAGGGGTACTGAAGCTTTCTTT. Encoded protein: CASSFRGTEAFF.